Below, 11 T cell receptor beta chains from the same sample are listed, as sequenced in a study of T cell repertoires in aging, cancer and after chemotherapy (dated by TCRdb to between 2018 and 2020). TCR beta rearrangements were amplified from genomic DNA isolated from peripheral blood, not from sorted cells or RNA. Sequencing took place on an Illumina MiSeq. Rearranged TRB sequences spanning V, D and J segments were amplified in a multiplex touch-down PCR with a mixed TRB-A/B primer pool. Clones were called with MiXCR by TCRdb after fastp trimmed the public reads at Q25, and only in-frame beta chains were retained. Each entry is one CDR3 protein sequence, shown with its most common DNA and genes. The sample records fewer than 7,500 distinct CDR3 sequences, around two fifths of which are singletons. The ten largest clones take up around 47% of the sample. Material: blood. The receptor set was obtained from a human donor in good health.

In this sample, this clonotype turned up a few times. The chain employs TRBV7-2 and TRBJ2-3; a weak D match, TRBD2 (5 bases). Germline V lookup: CDR1 SGHTA, CDR2 FQGNSA. Trimming stripped 5 bases from V and 5 bases from J, with 20 bases between. The CDR3 is 16 amino acids. CDR3 DNA sequence: TGTGCCAGCAGCGCTCCTAAGCTGACCCGGGGAGATACGCAGTATTTT. This codes for CASSAPKLTRGDTQYF.

This clonotype occurred a few times. The chain employs TRBV12-3 or TRBV12-4 and TRBJ2-1; D gene ambiguous. This CDR3 is built from 15 residues. Deletions cut 6 bases from V and 4 bases from J, with 16 bases between. The CDR3 sequence is CASSPVDAQYNEQFF. The CDR3 DNA sequence: TGTGCCAGCAGCCCGGTCGACGCGCAGTACAATGAGCAGTTCTTC.

This clonotype was picked up a small number of times. CDR3 in amino acids: CASSYSILAEGPSGELFF. DNA of the CDR3: TGTGCCAGCAGTTACAGCATACTAGCGGAGGGGCCTTCCGGGGAGCTGTTTTTT. The chain employs TRBV6-6 and TRBJ2-2; TRBD2 agrees at 8 bases. V was clipped by 2 bases and J by 6 bases; unmatched bases: 14. The CDR3 consists of 18 residues. The germline V gene encodes CDR1 MNHNY and CDR2 SVGAGI (reference sequence).

This clonotype rates as medium-sized. J is TRBJ2-1 and V is TRBV19; perhaps D is TRBD1 or TRBD2 (5 bases each). Germline V gene data show CDR1 as LNHDA and CDR2 as SQIVND (reference sequence). This CDR3 contains 13 residues. V shed 10 bases and J shed 5 bases, with 15 bases lying between them. CDR3 in amino acids: CATFGDQHNEQFF. The CDR3 DNA is TGTGCCACTTTCGGGGACCAACACAATGAGCAGTTCTTC. The variable domain in full, with the rest retrieved from reference TRBV19 and TRBJ2-1, is DGGITQSPKYLFRKEGQNVTLSCEQNLNHDAMYWYRQDPGQGLRLIYYSQIVNDFQKGDIAEGYSVSREKKESFPLTVTSAQKNPTAFYLCATFGDQHNEQFFGPGTRLTVL.

This clonotype has just a few counts. The chain carries TRBV12-3 or TRBV12-4 and TRBJ2-4; either TRBD1 or TRBD2 may supply D (5 bases each). This CDR3 contains 17 residues. V dropped 4 bases and J dropped 8 bases, with 24 bases sitting between them. The CDR3 here is CASSYSYRGVGRYIQYF. The CDR3 bases are TGTGCCAGCAGTTACTCTTACAGAGGGGTTGGCAGGTACATTCAGTACTTC.

This clonotype was seen a handful of times. The CDR3 nucleotides are TGTGCCACCAGCAGAGGAGGGACAGGGGGAACTGAAGCTTTCTTT. It codes for CATSRGGTGGTEAFF. The chain employs TRBV15 and TRBJ1-1; 11 bases fit TRBD1. CDR1 is LNHNV and CDR2 is YYDKDF in the germline V gene (reference sequence). The V segment lost 1 base and the J segment 5 bases; nucleotides outside the gene matches: 3. This CDR3 has 15 residues.

This chain joins TRBV10-1 and TRBJ1-1; 9 nucleotides align to TRBD1. V dropped 9 bases and J dropped 1; count of bases not matched to a gene: 9. Looked up from germline, CDR1 is WNHNN and CDR2 is SYGVQD (reference sequence). CDR3 length equals 15 residues. CDR3 nucleotides: TGCGCCAGTAACAGGGGGCGGCCACCGAACACTGAAGCTTTCTTT. Encoded protein: CASNRGRPPNTEAFF.

This clonotype was seen a handful of times. The chain joins TRBV6-1 to TRBJ2-1, with 11 bases matching TRBD1. The J segment lost 8 bases and the V segment lost 3 bases, leaving 15 bases of the junction unmatched. Germline loops: CDR1 MNHNS, CDR2 SASEGT. The CDR3 has 18 amino acids. The CDR3 coding sequence is TGTGCCAGCAGTGACCCATCGGGCAGGACAGGGGGCCGTTATGAGCAGTTCTTC. It translates to CASSDPSGRTGGRYEQFF.

This sequence joins TRBV19 and TRBJ2-5; a weak D match, TRBD2 (5 bases). This CDR3 region has 12 residues. Germline V gene data show CDR1 as LNHDA and CDR2 as SQIVND (reference sequence). Trimming removed 10 bases from V and 4 bases from J, with 13 bases in between. The CDR3 spells CATMTGRETQYF. The CDR3 coding sequence is TGTGCCACGATGACGGGAAGAGAGACCCAGTACTTC.

The V call is TRBV11-1, the J call TRBJ1-1; no firm D call. Germline values: CDR1 SGHAT, CDR2 FQDESV (reference sequence). This CDR3 region has 16 residues. Trimming took 4 bases from V and 1 from J, leaving 16 bases between them. CDR3 nucleotide sequence: TGTGCCAGCAGCTCGAAGGTAGTTCCCTCGAACACTGAAGCTTTCTTT. It specifies CASSSKVVPSNTEAFF.

The rearrangement links TRBV6-5 to TRBJ1-1; TRBD1 is a possible D gene (5 bases). The CDR3 has 14 residues. Germline V lookup: CDR1 MNHEY, CDR2 SVGAGI. V was pared by 2 bases and J by 4 bases, with 11 bases between. This CDR3 reads CASSYRGVVTEAFF. CDR3 in DNA: TGTGCCAGCAGTTACAGAGGGGTGGTCACTGAAGCTTTCTTT.